This T cell receptor beta chain was recorded in a study of Tregs in tolerant kidney transplant recipients. Study-wide results and limits: Tregs expanded with activated donor B cells seemed most donor-specific.

Germline V gene data show CDR1 as SGHVS and CDR2 as FQNEAQ. The CDR3 has 16 amino acids. Trimming cost V 2 bases and J 9 bases; bases outside gene matches: 11. As to this clone: Its antigen is unidentified.

This table comes from immunoSEQ multiplex PCR, and its TCRdb copy is limited to in-frame clones, with some not included. The sample carries under 95,000 clones, approximately 90% recorded once. The chain couples TRBV7-8 to TRBJ2-1, with 9 nucleotides matching TRBD2. Sequences were derived from Tregs from blood, sampled before the transplant. The source is a human donor who received a combined kidney and bone marrow transplant. The CDR3 DNA sequence: TGTGCCAGCAGCTTACGTCTAGCGGGAAGAAGGAGTGAGCAGTTCTTC. Translation gives CASSLRLAGRRSEQFF. The full variable domain, in which reference TRBV7-8 and TRBJ2-1 provide the parts outside the CDR3, is GAGVSQSPRYKVAKRGQDVALRCDPISGHVSLFWYQQALGQGPEFLTYFQNEAQLDKSGLPSDRFFAERPEGSVSTLKIQRTQQEDSAVYLCASSLRLAGRRSEQFFGPGTRLTVL.